The clone carrying this T cell receptor (beta chain) occurred many times. This entry belongs to a study of early T cells in non-severe SARS-CoV-2 infection. CDR1 is SGHDN and CDR2 is FVKESK in the germline V gene. The CDR3 loop spans 17 amino acids. Losses at the gene ends were 4 bases for V and 3 bases for J; bases not matched to a gene: 8. Researchers attached unique molecular identifiers to individual cDNA molecules. TCRdb re-derived calls from the 5' RACE reads in MiXCR, one entry per CDR3 protein. This table has about 63,000 distinct CDR3 sequences, 10% to 15% appearing once. This sequence originates from an adult who was a healthcare worker with PCR-confirmed SARS-CoV-2 infection or an uninfected control (not recorded which). The chain recombines TRBV14 with TRBJ2-2; 10 bases map to TRBD2. Sequenced material: whole blood. CDR3 amino acids: CASSRQAGGYDTGELFF. CDR3 bases: TGTGCCAGCAGCCGACAAGCGGGGGGGTACGACACCGGGGAGCTGTTTTTT.